Listed here are 26 T cell receptor beta chains from one sample, sequenced in a study of blood T cell repertoires in COVID-19. Using immunoSEQ multiplex PCR, the repertoire was profiled, and TCRdb retains in-frame clones only, with some absent. The sample yields over 250,000 clones, 80% to 90% seen once. Sequenced input: peripheral blood. The origin of the receptors is a woman aged 70-85 years with COVID-19, enrolled during active disease.

The chain recombines TRBV3-1 (or the pseudogene TRBV3-2) with TRBJ1-3; D call uncertain. The germline gives CDR1 LGHDT, CDR2 YNNKEL (reference sequence). Deletions cut 0 bases from V and 0 bases from J, with 15 bases between. The CDR3 is made up of 18 amino acids. The CDR3 loop reads CASSQDFGRRSSGNTIYF. As DNA, the CDR3 is TGTGCCAGCAGCCAAGATTTTGGGCGGAGGTCCTCTGGAAACACCATATATTTT.

V usage is TRBV12-3 or TRBV12-4 and J usage is TRBJ1-5; D is unresolved. This CDR3 has 12 amino acids. Trimming pared 6 bases from V and 5 bases from J, leaving 8 bases between. Here the CDR3 DNA reads TGTGCCAGCAGGGCGGGCTATCAGCCCCAGCATTTT. As protein: CASRAGYQPQHF.

This chain joins TRBV28 and TRBJ2-2; 7 bases are a match to TRBD2. Trimming cost V 8 bases and J 2 bases; bases outside gene matches: 5. Germline assignment: CDR1 MDHEN and CDR2 SYDVKM. The CDR3 sequence is 14 residues long. DNA of the CDR3: TGTGCCAGCCTGGGACTAACCAACACCGGGGAGCTGTTTTTT. Its translation is CASLGLTNTGELFF. The variable domain in full, completed from reference TRBV28 and TRBJ2-2, reads DVKVTQSSRYLVKRTGEKVFLECVQDMDHENMFWYRQDPGLGLRLIYFSYDVKMKEKGDIPEGYSVSREKKERFSLILESASTNQTSMYLCASLGLTNTGELFFGEGSRLTVL.

The CDR3 region has the DNA TGTGCCAGCAGTTCCAGGACAGAAACGAACACTGAAGCTTTCTTT. It specifies CASSSRTETNTEAFF. The chain is built from TRBV6-5 and TRBJ1-1, with D possibly TRBD1 on 6 matching bases. V dropped 4 bases and J dropped 1 base, with 13 bases sitting between them. The length of the CDR3 is 15 residues. Germline CDR1 MNHEY, CDR2 SVGAGI.

V is TRBV18 and J is TRBJ1-1, with D tentatively TRBD1 (6 bases). Germline lookup yields CDR1 KGHSH and CDR2 LQKENI. The V gene lost 0 bases and the J gene lost 5 bases, with 13 bases spanning the gap. This CDR3 spans 15 amino acids. The CDR3 spells CASSPPGGRGTEAFF. In DNA, the CDR3 is TGTGCCAGCTCACCACCGGGGGGGCGAGGAACTGAAGCTTTCTTT. Full variable domain (remainder filled in from reference TRBV18 and TRBJ1-1): NAGVMQNPRHLVRRRGQEARLRCSPMKGHSHVYWYRQLPEEGLKFMVYLQKENIIDESGMPKERFSAEFPKEGPSILRIQQVVRGDSAAYFCASSPPGGRGTEAFFGQGTRLTVV.

The V call is TRBV11-1, the J call TRBJ1-2; 7 positions match TRBD1. The CDR3 length is 16 residues. From germline, CDR1 is SGHAT and CDR2 FQDESV (reference sequence). V lost 3 bases, J lost 2 bases, and 9 bases stayed unmatched. The CDR3 DNA sequence: TGTGCCAGCAGCTTTCCCGGGACAGACCTCAACTATGGCTACACCTTC. It yields the protein CASSFPGTDLNYGYTF.

This rearrangement joins TRBV3-1 (or the pseudogene TRBV3-2) to TRBJ1-5; no clear D gene. This CDR3 has 15 amino acids. Germline CDR1 LGHDT, CDR2 YNNKEL (reference sequence). Between the trimmed V and J ends, which lost 4 bases and 0 bases, there was a span of 10 bases. The CDR3 DNA is TGTGCCAGCAGCCCGGGGAATCCTAGCAATCAGCCCCAGCATTTT. Translating gives CASSPGNPSNQPQHF.

This chain connects TRBV12-3 or TRBV12-4 to TRBJ1-5; the D is unclear. Trimming stripped 5 bases from V and 1 base from J, with 6 bases between. The CDR3 is made up of 13 amino acids. In DNA form, the CDR3 reads TGTGCCAGCAGTCCTTCCAGCAATCAGCCCCAGCATTTT. Encoded protein: CASSPSSNQPQHF.

The CDR3: CASSLWDRDVREQFF. The CDR3 nucleotides are TGTGCCAGCAGCTTGTGGGACAGGGATGTGCGTGAGCAGTTCTTC. This chain links TRBV5-6 with TRBJ2-1, with 9 bases aligning to TRBD1. The CDR3 covers 15 residues. Trimming at V came to 1 base and at J to 9 bases, leaving 8 bases not matched to a gene. Germline CDR1 reads SGHDT; CDR2 reads YYEEEE.

The rearrangement joins TRBV28 to TRBJ1-2, with D maybe TRBD1 (6 bases). V was trimmed by 1 base and J by 5 bases, leaving 11 bases between them. The CDR3 totals 14 residues. Germline loops: CDR1 MDHEN, CDR2 SYDVKM. CDR3 sequence reads: CASSLYGQGYGYTF. DNA for the CDR3: TGTGCCAGCAGTTTATATGGCCAGGGGTATGGCTACACCTTC.

This chain uses TRBV4-1 with TRBJ2-4, with 8 bases matching TRBD1. V lost 3 bases and J lost 0; bases outside the gene matches: 13. CDR3 length: 19 residues. Looked up from germline, CDR1 is MGHRA and CDR2 is YSYEKL. CDR3 DNA: TGCGCCAGCAGCCAGTATAGTCTTGGCAGGGGGCTAGCCAAAAACATTCAGTACTTC. Amino acids: CASSQYSLGRGLAKNIQYF.

This clone was counted once. The chain joins TRBV28 to TRBJ2-3, with 10 bases identical to TRBD2. With V trimmed by 7 bases and J by 0 bases, 1 base remained unmatched. The CDR3 spans 14 residues. The germline V gene encodes CDR1 MDHEN and CDR2 SYDVKM. This CDR3 reads CASKLAGSTDTQYF. CDR3 nucleotides: TGTGCCAGCAAACTAGCGGGAAGCACAGATACGCAGTATTTT.

The V gene is TRBV2, the J gene TRBJ1-6; D uncertain. The CDR3 is made up of 15 amino acids. Trimming left V 5 bases short and J 5 bases short, with 13 bases between. Germline CDR1 reads SNHLY; CDR2 reads FYNNEI. This chain's CDR3 is CASSSDGLNNSPLHF. In nucleotides, the CDR3 is TGTGCCAGCAGTTCTGATGGACTTAATAATTCACCCCTCCACTTT.

The rearrangement links TRBV18 to TRBJ2-3; 8 bases align to TRBD2. This CDR3 region has 17 residues. The V gene end was trimmed by 5 bases and the J gene end by 3 bases; junction bases not matched to a gene: 13. In germline, CDR1 is KGHSH, CDR2 LQKENI. The CDR3 protein is CASSSQLAGRDTDTQYF. Here the CDR3 DNA reads TGTGCCAGCTCATCACAACTTGCCGGGAGGGATACAGATACGCAGTATTTT.

The table lists this clone with a few counts. CDR3 amino acids: CASSYGQGAWEQYF. DNA for the CDR3: TGTGCCAGTAGCTATGGACAGGGAGCGTGGGAGCAGTACTTC. The chain recombines TRBV19 with TRBJ2-7, with 8 bases that match TRBD1. The CDR3 covers 14 residues. Germline CDR1 is LNHDA and CDR2 is SQIVND (reference sequence). The V gene end was trimmed by 6 bases and the J gene end by 7 bases; junction bases not matched to a gene: 11.

Concerning this clone itself: The sample holds other DNA sequences that translate to the same CDR3. The chain is built from TRBV6-2 or TRBV6-3 and TRBJ1-5, with D perhaps matching TRBD1 (5 bases). CDR3 size: 14 residues. CDR1 and CDR2 (germline): MNHEY, SVGEGT. V shed 0 bases and J shed 2 bases, with 5 bases lying between them. CDR3 sequence (DNA): TGTGCCAGCAGTTACTCAGGGGGCAATCAGCCCCAGCATTTT. Residues: CASSYSGGNQPQHF.

The J gene is TRBJ1-5, the V gene TRBV27; 8 bases map to TRBD1. Germline V CDR1 and CDR2: MNHEY, SMNVEV (reference sequence). CDR3 length: 14 amino acids. V lost 6 bases to trimming and J lost 7 bases; unmatched junction nucleotides: 8. CDR3 nucleotides: TGTGCCAGCAGCCGCGGACAGGGCTTGCAGCCCCAGCATTTT. Amino acids: CASSRGQGLQPQHF.

V usage is TRBV7-9 and J usage is TRBJ1-3, with a possible D match to TRBD1 (5 bases). The CDR3 is 15 residues long. V lost 3 bases, J lost 4 bases, and 13 bases lay in between. Germline V lookup: CDR1 SEHNR, CDR2 FQNEAQ (reference sequence). The CDR3 DNA sequence: TGTGCCAGCAGCTTTTGGGGCCTCCCAGGAAACACCATATATTTT. Its protein product is CASSFWGLPGNTIYF.

This chain connects TRBV7-9 to TRBJ1-3, with no clear D. The CDR3 extends over 15 amino acids. The V end lost 4 bases, the J end lost 4 bases, and 14 bases lay between the germline ends. Germline V CDR1 and CDR2: SEHNR, FQNEAQ (reference sequence). CDR3 DNA: TGTGCCAGCAGCTCCTCGAGGGAGTTCGGAAACACCATATATTTT. Its translation is CASSSSREFGNTIYF.

This rearrangement joins TRBV3-1 (or the pseudogene TRBV3-2) to TRBJ2-5, with 7 nucleotides matching TRBD2. V lost 6 bases to trimming and J lost 4 bases; unmatched junction nucleotides: 8. Germline lookup yields CDR1 LGHDT and CDR2 YNNKEL (reference sequence). This CDR3 is built from 14 residues. The CDR3 DNA sequence: TGTGCCAGCAGTAGGGGACTATCGATAGAGACCCAGTACTTC. As protein: CASSRGLSIETQYF.

The V call is TRBV4-2, the J call TRBJ2-7, with 8 bases aligning to TRBD2. Trimming at V came to 1 base and at J to 1 base, leaving 3 bases not matched to a gene. Germline V gene lookup returns CDR1 LGHNA and CDR2 YNFKEQ. The CDR3 consists of 15 residues. The CDR3 nucleotides read TGTGCCAGCAGCCAAGTGGCTAGCGGGTCCTACGAGCAGTACTTC. This encodes CASSQVASGSYEQYF.

V and J are TRBV19 and TRBJ2-3; D is ambiguous. The germline V gene encodes CDR1 LNHDA and CDR2 SQIVND (reference sequence). V gave up 9 bases and J gave up 4 bases, with 8 bases separating them. CDR3 size: 11 residues. CDR3 in DNA: TGTGCCAGCCGCACAGCAGATACGCAGTATTTT. This codes for CASRTADTQYF.

This chain connects TRBV9 to TRBJ2-5; 7 nucleotides line up with TRBD1. The germline gives CDR1 SGDLS, CDR2 YYNGEE. The CDR3 length is 15 residues. The junction had 8 bases not matched to a gene; V was cut back by 1 base and J by 5 bases. CDR3 amino acids: CASSVRGLGWETQYF. CDR3 DNA sequence: TGTGCCAGCAGCGTAAGGGGGCTAGGGTGGGAGACCCAGTACTTC.

The V and J genes are TRBV7-2 and TRBJ1-1; D is perhaps TRBD1 (5 bases). The CDR3 has 15 amino acids. Trimming stripped 5 bases from V and 0 bases from J, with 13 bases between. Germline-derived CDR1 and CDR2 are SGHTA and FQGNSA. In DNA form, the CDR3 reads TGTGCCAGCAGCCAAGGGGTAGGTCTGAACACTGAAGCTTTCTTT. Translation: CASSQGVGLNTEAFF.

J is TRBJ2-1 and V is TRBV7-3; 10 bases are shared with TRBD1. V trimming: 5 bases; J trimming: 8 bases; junction bases outside the gene matches: 9. Germline CDR1 SGHTA, CDR2 FQGTGA. This CDR3 is built from 15 residues. This CDR3 is CASSQTGTGVDEQFF. CDR3 sequence (DNA): TGTGCCAGCAGCCAGACCGGGACAGGGGTCGATGAGCAGTTCTTC.

The chain carries TRBV11-3 and TRBJ2-1, with 8 positions matching TRBD2. Germline V gives CDR1 SGHNT, CDR2 YENEEA. Trimming removed 6 bases from V and 0 bases from J; junction bases left unmatched: 4. This CDR3 has 15 residues. The CDR3 region is CASSSSGSSYNEQFF. In DNA, the CDR3 is TGTGCCAGCAGTTCGAGCGGGAGCTCCTACAATGAGCAGTTCTTC.